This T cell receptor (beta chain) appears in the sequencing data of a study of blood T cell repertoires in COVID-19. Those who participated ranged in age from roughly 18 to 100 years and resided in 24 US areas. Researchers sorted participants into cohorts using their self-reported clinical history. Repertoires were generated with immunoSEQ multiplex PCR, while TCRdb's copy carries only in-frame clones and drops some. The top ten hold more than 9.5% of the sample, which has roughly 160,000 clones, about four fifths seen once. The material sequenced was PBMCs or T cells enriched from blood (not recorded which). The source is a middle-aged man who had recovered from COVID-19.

CDR3 DNA sequence: TGTGCCAGCAGCCAAGGGGACAGCTCCACCGGGGAGCTGTTTTTT. This translates into CASSQGDSSTGELFF. V and J are TRBV3-1 (or the pseudogene TRBV3-2) and TRBJ2-2; 7 nucleotides line up with TRBD1. CDR3 length: 15 amino acids. Germline CDR1 and CDR2: LGHDT and YNNKEL (reference sequence). Losses at the gene ends were 1 base for V and 4 bases for J; bases not matched to a gene: 3.